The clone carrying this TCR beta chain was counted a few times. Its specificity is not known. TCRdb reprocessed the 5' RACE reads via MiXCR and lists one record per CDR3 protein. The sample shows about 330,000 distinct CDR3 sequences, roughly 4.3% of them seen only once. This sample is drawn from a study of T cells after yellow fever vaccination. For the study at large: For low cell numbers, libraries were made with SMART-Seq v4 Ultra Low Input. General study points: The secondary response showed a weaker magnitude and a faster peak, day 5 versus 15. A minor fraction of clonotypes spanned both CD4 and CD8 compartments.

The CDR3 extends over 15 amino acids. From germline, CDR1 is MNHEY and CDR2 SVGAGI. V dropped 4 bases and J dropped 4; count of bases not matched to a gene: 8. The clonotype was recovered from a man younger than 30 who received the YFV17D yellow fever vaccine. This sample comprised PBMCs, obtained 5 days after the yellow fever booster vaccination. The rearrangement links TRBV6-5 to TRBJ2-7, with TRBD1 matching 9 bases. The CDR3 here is CASSFGQGTFYEQYF. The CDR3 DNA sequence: TGTGCCAGCAGTTTCGGACAGGGGACCTTTTACGAGCAGTACTTC.